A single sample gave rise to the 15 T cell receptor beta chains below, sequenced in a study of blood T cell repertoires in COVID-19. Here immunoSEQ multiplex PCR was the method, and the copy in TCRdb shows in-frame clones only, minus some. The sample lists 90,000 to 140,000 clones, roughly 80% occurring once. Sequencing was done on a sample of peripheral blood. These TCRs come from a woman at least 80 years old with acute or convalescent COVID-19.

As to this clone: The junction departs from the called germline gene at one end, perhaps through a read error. This CDR3 is CASSNGGIGARVRF. CDR3 coding DNA: TGTGCCAGCAGCAATGGAGGGATCGGGGCCCGGGTAAGGTTC. The rearrangement links TRBV11-2 to TRBJ2-7, with D perhaps TRBD2 (6 bases). The CDR3 runs 14 residues. CDR1 is SGHAT and CDR2 is FQNNGV in the germline V gene.

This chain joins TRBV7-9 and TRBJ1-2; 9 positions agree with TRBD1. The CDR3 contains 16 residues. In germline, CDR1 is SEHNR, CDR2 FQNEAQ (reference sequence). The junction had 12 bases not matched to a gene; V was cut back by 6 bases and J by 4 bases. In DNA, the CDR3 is TGTGCCAGCAGATACCCCCCGGGACAGGGACTCTATGGCTACACCTTC. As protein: CASRYPPGQGLYGYTF.

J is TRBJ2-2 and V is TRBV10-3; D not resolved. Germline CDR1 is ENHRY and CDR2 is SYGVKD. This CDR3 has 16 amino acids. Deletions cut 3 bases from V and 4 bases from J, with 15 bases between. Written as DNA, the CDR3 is TGTGCCATCAGTGACCAACTCGCACGTGGCACCGGGGAGCTGTTTTTT. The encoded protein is CAISDQLARGTGELFF.

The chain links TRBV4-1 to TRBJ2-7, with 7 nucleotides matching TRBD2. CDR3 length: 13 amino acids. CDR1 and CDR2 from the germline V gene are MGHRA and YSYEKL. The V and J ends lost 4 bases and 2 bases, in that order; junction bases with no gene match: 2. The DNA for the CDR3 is TGCGCCAGCAGCCCCGGGGGGACCTACGAGCAGTACTTC. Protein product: CASSPGGTYEQYF.

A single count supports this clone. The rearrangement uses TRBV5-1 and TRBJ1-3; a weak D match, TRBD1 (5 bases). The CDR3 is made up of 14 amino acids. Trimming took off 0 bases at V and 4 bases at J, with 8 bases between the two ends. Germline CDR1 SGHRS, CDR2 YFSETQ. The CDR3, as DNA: TGCGCCAGCAGCTTGGGACAGCTCGGAAACACCATATATTTT. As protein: CASSLGQLGNTIYF.

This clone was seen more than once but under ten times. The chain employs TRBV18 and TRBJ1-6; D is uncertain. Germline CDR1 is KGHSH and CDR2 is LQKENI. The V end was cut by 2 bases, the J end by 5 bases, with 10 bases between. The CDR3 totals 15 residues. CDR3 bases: TGTGCCAGCTCACCATTCCCGGGAGATAATTCACCCCTCCACTTT. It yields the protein CASSPFPGDNSPLHF.

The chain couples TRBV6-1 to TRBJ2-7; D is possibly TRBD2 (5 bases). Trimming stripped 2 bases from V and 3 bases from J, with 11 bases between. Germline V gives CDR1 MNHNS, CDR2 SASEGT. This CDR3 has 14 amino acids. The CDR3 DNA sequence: TGTGCCAGCAGTGAAACGTCGGGGAACTACGAGCAGTACTTC. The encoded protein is CASSETSGNYEQYF.

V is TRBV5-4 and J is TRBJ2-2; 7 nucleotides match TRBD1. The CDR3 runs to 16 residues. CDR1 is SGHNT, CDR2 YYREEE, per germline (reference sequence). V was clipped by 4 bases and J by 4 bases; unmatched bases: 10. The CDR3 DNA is TGTGCCAGCAGCAGGGGAACAGGGGTCGGCACCGGGGAGCTGTTTTTT. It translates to CASSRGTGVGTGELFF.

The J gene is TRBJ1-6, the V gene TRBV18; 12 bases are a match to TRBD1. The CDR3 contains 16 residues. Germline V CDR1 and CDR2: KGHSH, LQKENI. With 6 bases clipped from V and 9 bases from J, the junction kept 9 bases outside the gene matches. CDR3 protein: CASSRTGQGAGSPLHF. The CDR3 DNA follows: TGTGCCAGCTCTCGAACGGGACAGGGGGCCGGTTCACCCCTCCACTTT. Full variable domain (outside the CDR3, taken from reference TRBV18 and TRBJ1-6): NAGVMQNPRHLVRRRGQEARLRCSPMKGHSHVYWYRQLPEEGLKFMVYLQKENIIDESGMPKERFSAEFPKEGPSILRIQQVVRGDSAAYFCASSRTGQGAGSPLHFGNGTRLTVT.

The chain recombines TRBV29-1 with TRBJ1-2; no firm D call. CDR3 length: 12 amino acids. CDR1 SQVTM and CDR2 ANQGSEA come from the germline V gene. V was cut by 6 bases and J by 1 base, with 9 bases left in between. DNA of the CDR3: TGCAGCGTAGATACAGATAACTATGGCTACACCTTC. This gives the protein CSVDTDNYGYTF.

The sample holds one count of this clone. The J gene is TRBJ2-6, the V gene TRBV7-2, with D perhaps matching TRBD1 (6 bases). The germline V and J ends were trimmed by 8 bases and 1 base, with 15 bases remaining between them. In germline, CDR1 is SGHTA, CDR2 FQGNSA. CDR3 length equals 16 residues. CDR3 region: CASGPGHSSGANVLTF. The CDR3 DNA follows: TGTGCCAGCGGACCGGGACACTCTTCTGGGGCCAACGTCCTGACTTTC.

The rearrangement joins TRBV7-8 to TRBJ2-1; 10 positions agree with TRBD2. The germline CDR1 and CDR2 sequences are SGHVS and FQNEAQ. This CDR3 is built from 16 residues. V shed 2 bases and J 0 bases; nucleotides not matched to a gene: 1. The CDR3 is CASSLTSGVSYNEQFF. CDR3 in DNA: TGTGCCAGCAGCTTAACTAGCGGGGTCTCCTACAATGAGCAGTTCTTC.

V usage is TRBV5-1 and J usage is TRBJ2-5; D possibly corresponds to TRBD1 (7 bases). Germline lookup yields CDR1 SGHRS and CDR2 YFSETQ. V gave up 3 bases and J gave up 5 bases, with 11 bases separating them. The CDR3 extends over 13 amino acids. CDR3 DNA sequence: TGCGCCAGCAGCTGGACAGGAGGGGAGACCCAGTACTTC. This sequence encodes CASSWTGGETQYF.

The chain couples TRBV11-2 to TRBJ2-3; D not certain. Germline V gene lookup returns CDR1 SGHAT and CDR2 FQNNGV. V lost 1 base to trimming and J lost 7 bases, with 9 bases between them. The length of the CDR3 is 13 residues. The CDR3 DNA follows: TGTGCCAGCAGCTTAGGCGTCTCGTATACGCAGTATTTT. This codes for CASSLGVSYTQYF.

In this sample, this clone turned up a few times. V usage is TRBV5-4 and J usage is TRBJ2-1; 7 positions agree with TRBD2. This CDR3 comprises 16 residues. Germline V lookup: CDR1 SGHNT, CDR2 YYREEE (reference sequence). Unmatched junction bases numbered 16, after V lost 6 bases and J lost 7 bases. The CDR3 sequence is CASTKLREAAGNEQFF. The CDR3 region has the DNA TGTGCCAGCACCAAACTCCGGGAGGCGGCGGGAAATGAGCAGTTCTTC.